One and the same sample provided the 19 T cell receptor beta chains below, sequenced in a study of vaccination and CD4 T cells after COVID-19 (dated by TCRdb to the early 2020s). The library relied on PCR. This sample was sequenced with an Illumina iSeq 100. TCR sequencing of DNA from cultured CD4+ T cells used the Oncomine TCR Beta short-read assay at the Johns Hopkins FTIC core. TCRdb handled the public reads itself, with Q25 trimming in fastp and clone calling in MiXCR, and kept productive beta chains. Every CDR3 protein is listed once, alongside the most common genes and DNA of its rows. The sample includes more than 12,000 distinct CDR3 sequences, with 30% observed a single time. The biggest ten clones account for roughly a sixth of the sample. This sample's treatment or condition label indicates: roughly ten-day PBMC culture with coronavirus spike peptide pools or control peptides (ViraFEST assay).

These receptors are not linked to any known antigen. Sequenced material: cultured CD4+ T cells from blood. These receptors originate from a human donor with COVID-19.

The chain couples TRBV6-1 to TRBJ2-1; D unresolved. Between the trimmed V and J ends, which lost 5 bases and 5 bases, there was a span of 13 bases. Germline values: CDR1 MNHNS, CDR2 SASEGT. This CDR3 is 14 amino acids long. The CDR3 loop is CASSNSDRHNEQFF. CDR3 DNA: TGTGCCAGCAGTAATTCGGACCGCCACAATGAGCAGTTCTTC.

V gene TRBV7-8 combines with J gene TRBJ2-7; D is undetermined. CDR1 is SGHVS, CDR2 FQNEAQ, per germline. The V and J ends lost 8 bases and 0 bases respectively, with 8 bases between them. The CDR3 spans 12 residues. The CDR3 sequence: CASVAASYEQYF. CDR3 in DNA: TGTGCCAGCGTGGCGGCCTCCTACGAGCAGTACTTC.

The chain links TRBV19 to TRBJ2-1; 10 bases match TRBD2. The CDR3 is 17 amino acids. Germline V gene sequence: CDR1 LNHDA, CDR2 SQIVND (reference sequence). Trimming at V came to 5 bases and at J to 2 bases, leaving 9 bases not matched to a gene. Written as DNA, the CDR3 is TGTGCCAGTAGTCGTTGGACTAGCGGTAACACCTACAATGAGCAGTTCTTC. Protein: CASSRWTSGNTYNEQFF.

This clonotype appeared a few times. Germline and junction disagree at one end, which may indicate a read error. The chain links TRBV7-7 to TRBJ2-5; 10 nucleotides line up with TRBD1. CDR3 size: 15 residues. Germline loops: CDR1 SSHAT, CDR2 FNYEAQ (reference sequence). The CDR3 DNA follows: TGTGCTAGCAGTGGGACAGGGGACCCCCAAGAGACCCAGTACTTC. Protein: CASSGTGDPQETQYF. The entire variable domain, with the rest obtained from reference TRBV7-7 and TRBJ2-5, is as follows: GAGVSQSPRYKVTKRGQDVTLRCDPISSHATLYWYQQALGQGPEFLTYFNYEAQPDKSGLPSDRFSAERPEGSISTLTIQRTEQRDSAMYRCASSGTGDPQETQYFGPGTRLLVL.

This chain links TRBV10-3 with TRBJ1-1; 7 bases fit TRBD1. The V gene's germline CDR1 is ENHRY and CDR2 SYGVKD. The CDR3 loop spans 14 amino acids. Germline trimming cut 0 bases from V and 6 bases from J; bases unmatched to any gene: 4. In DNA form, the CDR3 reads TGTGCCATCAGTGAGTCTAGAGGGGGCGCTGAAGCTTTCTTT. Its translation: CAISESRGGAEAFF.

This clonotype was observed a few times. The V and J genes are TRBV28 and TRBJ1-5, with a possible D match to TRBD1 (5 bases). The CDR3 runs to 15 residues. The germline CDR1 and CDR2 sequences are MDHEN and SYDVKM. V was trimmed by 6 bases and J by 6 bases, leaving 18 bases between them. In DNA form, the CDR3 reads TGTGCCAGCAGACCGGAGGCCCCGGGGGGTCAGCCCCAGCATTTT. Its protein is CASRPEAPGGQPQHF.

Worth noting for this clonotype: One junction end does not reproduce the germline sequence, and a read error may be involved. The chain joins TRBV7-2 to TRBJ2-5; TRBD1 matches 8 bases. Germline lookup yields CDR1 SGHTA and CDR2 FQGNSA. CDR3 size: 15 residues. The CDR3 loop reads CASSSSGQGAETRYF. As DNA, the CDR3 is TGTGCCAGCAGCTCGTCCGGGCAGGGGGCGGAGACCCGGTACTTC.

This rearrangement joins TRBV27 to TRBJ1-2, with D possibly matching TRBD1 (5 bases). V lost 2 bases and J lost 7, with 14 bases in between. Germline-derived CDR1 and CDR2 are MNHEY and SMNVEV (reference sequence). The CDR3 runs to 14 residues. The CDR3 nucleotides are TGTGCCAGCAGTTTAGCCCAGGGAGGCGTTGGCTACACCTTC. As protein: CASSLAQGGVGYTF.

This chain uses TRBV7-2 with TRBJ1-2; TRBD1 aligns across 7 bases. CDR3 length: 14 amino acids. V shed 1 base, J shed 8 bases, and the junction held 7 bases outside the gene matches. Germline CDR1 is SGHTA and CDR2 is FQGNSA. CDR3 nucleotides: TGTGCCAGCAGCTTAGGCACAGGGGCCTGGGGCTACACCTTC. As protein: CASSLGTGAWGYTF.

In its sample, this clonotype was seen a few times. The rearrangement links TRBV30 to TRBJ2-3; D gene uncertain. The germline V and J ends were trimmed by 0 bases and 7 bases, with 8 bases remaining between them. This CDR3 comprises 12 residues. The germline CDR1 and CDR2 sequences are GTSNPN and SVGIG (reference sequence). The CDR3 coding sequence is TGTGCCTGGAGTGTACTGCAAAATACGCAGTATTTT. It specifies CAWSVLQNTQYF.

The chain carries TRBV2 and TRBJ2-7; D possibly matches TRBD1 or TRBD2 (5 bases each). V was shortened by 4 bases and J by 0 bases, with 10 bases between the two germline ends. Germline V gene sequence: CDR1 SNHLY, CDR2 FYNNEI. This CDR3 has 14 amino acids. The DNA of the CDR3 is TGTGCCAGCAGTGCGGGGCCCCCCTCCTACGAGCAGTACTTC. Amino acid sequence: CASSAGPPSYEQYF. Full variable domain (missing parts from reference TRBV2 and TRBJ2-7): EPEVTQTPSHQVTQMGQEVILRCVPISNHLYFYWYRQILGQKVEFLVSFYNNEISEKSEIFDDQFSVERPDGSNFTLKIRSTKLEDSAMYFCASSAGPPSYEQYFGPGTRLTVT.

This chain connects TRBV21-1 to TRBJ1-2; TRBD1 is taken as the D call from the table, unchecked against the DNA. TRBV21-1 is termed a pseudogene. The CDR3 loop spans 16 amino acids. In DNA form, the CDR3 reads TGTGCCAGCAGCAAAGCCCGGGGGGCGCAGGTCTATGGCTACACCTTC. Translating it yields CASSKARGAQVYGYTF.

CDR3 bases: TGCAGCGGGGGGGGCGCGGCCTCCTACGAGCAGTACTTC. It specifies CSGGGAASYEQYF. The chain joins TRBV29-1 to TRBJ2-7; a possible D gene is TRBD2 (7 bases). The CDR3 totals 13 residues. Trimming took off 7 bases at V and 0 bases at J, with 13 bases between the two ends. The V gene's germline CDR1 is SQVTM and CDR2 ANQGSEA.

This chain joins TRBV2 and TRBJ2-7, with TRBD1 matching 9 bases. Germline trimming cut 5 bases from V and 6 bases from J; bases unmatched to any gene: 5. Germline CDR1 SNHLY, CDR2 FYNNEI. The length of the CDR3 is 13 residues. The CDR3 DNA sequence: TGTGCCAGCAGTCCTAGGACAGGGGTCGAGCAGTACTTC. Its translation: CASSPRTGVEQYF. Looking up the rest from reference TRBV2 and TRBJ2-7 gives the full variable domain: EPEVTQTPSHQVTQMGQEVILRCVPISNHLYFYWYRQILGQKVEFLVSFYNNEISEKSEIFDDQFSVERPDGSNFTLKIRSTKLEDSAMYFCASSPRTGVEQYFGPGTRLTVT.

The chain couples TRBV20-1 to TRBJ2-2; unclear D gene. The CDR3 runs 11 residues. Looked up from germline, CDR1 is DFQATT and CDR2 is SNEGSKA (reference sequence). The V end lost 5 bases, the J end lost 1 base, and 2 bases lay between the germline ends. CDR3 sequence: CSAENTGELFF. CDR3 in DNA: TGCAGTGCTGAGAACACCGGGGAGCTGTTTTTT.

This chain connects TRBV5-4 to TRBJ2-1; 8 bases fit TRBD1. From germline, CDR1 is SGHNT and CDR2 YYREEE (reference sequence). V trimming: 1 base; J trimming: 6 bases; junction bases outside the gene matches: 9. CDR3 length: 16 amino acids. CDR3 in DNA: TGTGCCAGCAGCTTGCACAGGGGGATGGTGGGCAATGAGCAGTTCTTC. Translating gives CASSLHRGMVGNEQFF.

V is TRBV20-1 and J is TRBJ2-2, with 10 bases matching TRBD2. Germline V lookup: CDR1 DFQATT, CDR2 SNEGSKA (reference sequence). The CDR3 runs 17 residues. Germline trimming cut 1 base from V and 6 bases from J; bases unmatched to any gene: 11. The CDR3 DNA follows: TGCAGTGCTAGAGTAGCGGGGGGCTGGCAATTGGCCGGGGAGCTGTTTTTT. Encoded protein: CSARVAGGWQLAGELFF.

The V gene is TRBV7-2, the J gene TRBJ2-5; TRBD1 aligns across 11 bases. The CDR3 contains 16 residues. The V gene's germline CDR1 is SGHTA and CDR2 FQGNSA. After removal of 5 bases from V and 2 bases from J, the junction contained 7 bases not matched to a gene. CDR3 protein: CASSPGQGAVQETQYF. The CDR3 DNA reads as TGTGCCAGCAGCCCCGGACAGGGGGCTGTACAAGAGACCCAGTACTTC.

This clonotype was seen only once. In DNA form, the CDR3 reads TGTGCCAGCAGCCAACCGGGACAGGGTCACGAGCAGTACTTC. Translating gives CASSQPGQGHEQYF. This chain links TRBV14 with TRBJ2-7; TRBD1 matches 9 bases. Germline-derived CDR1 and CDR2 are SGHDN and FVKESK. CDR3 length: 14 amino acids. V shed 2 bases, J shed 5 bases, and the junction held 4 bases outside the gene matches.